This TCR beta chain was sequenced for a study of T cell responses to AZD1222 COVID-19 vaccine. General study results and limits: There were mostly white British donors and more females than males, and clonal diversity was possibly underestimated. Two AZD1222 doses significantly raised spike-specific TCR breadth and depth over controls. Nearly half of the spike-specific TCRs reportedly recognize variant regions that carry no mutations.

Sequencing used immunoSEQ multiplex PCR; TCRdb keeps in-frame clones, though not all of them. The table lists 110,000 to 150,000 clones, approximately 93% of them singletons. Trimming cost V 8 bases and J 9 bases, with 19 bases left between them. The CDR3 is 13 residues long. Germline assignment: CDR1 SNHLY and CDR2 FYNNEI. Concerning this clone itself: What it recognizes is unknown.

This clonotype originated in an adult who had recovered from COVID-19. The chain joins TRBV2 to TRBJ1-1, with D hard to call. The sample in question was peripheral blood, obtained after recovery from COVID-19. This CDR3 reads CASLRPGRLQAFF. The CDR3 DNA sequence: TGTGCCAGCCTTCGGCCGGGAAGATTACAAGCTTTCTTT.